Below, 23 T cell receptor beta chains from the same sample are listed, as sequenced in a study of T cell repertoires in cytomegalovirus infection. In TCRdb, the reads were re-called with MiXCR into one record per CDR3 protein. The sample records 45,000 to 75,000 distinct CDR3 sequences, 33% being singletons. These TCRs' antigens remain unknown. Sequencing was carried out using PBMCs, sequenced either directly or after in vitro stimulation (not recorded which). The source of these receptors is a human donor in good health (CMV status not recorded). Some clones in this sample may be carry-over from other donors' samples.

The rearrangement uses TRBV4-3 and TRBJ1-1; a weak D match, TRBD1 (6 bases). V lost 0 bases and J 3 bases, leaving 8 bases between the germline ends. The germline V gene encodes CDR1 LGHNA and CDR2 YSLEER. This CDR3 is built from 14 residues. CDR3 nucleotides: TGCGCCAGCAGCCAAGACTACAGGGACACTGAAGCTTTCTTT. Amino acid sequence: CASSQDYRDTEAFF.

This chain joins TRBV2 and TRBJ2-3, with TRBD1 identical over 9 bases. This CDR3 has 15 residues. With V trimmed by 5 bases and J by 9 bases, 12 bases remained unmatched. Germline assignment: CDR1 SNHLY and CDR2 FYNNEI. The CDR3 DNA sequence: TGTGCCAGCAGTAATACAGGGGGCGCTGAATGGACGCAGTATTTT. Its protein is CASSNTGGAEWTQYF.

The chain couples TRBV5-1 to TRBJ1-2; tentatively, D is TRBD1 (6 bases). CDR3 length: 13 amino acids. With 5 bases removed from V and 6 bases from J, the gap between germline ends came to 14 bases. Germline V gives CDR1 SGHRS, CDR2 YFSETQ. The CDR3 DNA reads as TGCGCCAGCAGGAGGGGTCCAGGGGATGGCTACACCTTC. It codes for CASRRGPGDGYTF.

Only a few counts were recorded for this clonotype. The chain links TRBV7-8 to TRBJ2-6; D remains ambiguous. Germline V CDR1 and CDR2: SGHVS, FQNEAQ. Between the trimmed V and J ends, which lost 4 bases and 4 bases, there was a span of 11 bases. The CDR3 runs to 15 residues. The CDR3 bases are TGTGCCAGCAGCTCACTATCCTCCGGGGCCAACGTCCTGACTTTC. Translation: CASSSLSSGANVLTF.

This chain uses TRBV5-1 with TRBJ1-6; D is perhaps TRBD1 (5 bases). From germline, CDR1 is SGHRS and CDR2 YFSETQ. This CDR3 spans 17 amino acids. Trimming pared 3 bases from V and 0 bases from J, leaving 13 bases between. The CDR3: CASSWGTVSSYNSPLHF. The CDR3 region has the DNA TGCGCCAGCAGCTGGGGGACCGTGAGCTCCTATAATTCACCCCTCCACTTT. Full variable domain (missing parts from reference TRBV5-1 and TRBJ1-6): KAGVTQTPRYLIKTRGQQVTLSCSPISGHRSVSWYQQTPGQGLQFLFEYFSETQRNKGNFPGRFSGRQFSNSRSEMNVSTLELGDSALYLCASSWGTVSSYNSPLHFGNGTRLTVT.

The table lists this clonotype with a few counts. The chain carries TRBV5-4 and TRBJ2-3, with a possible D match to TRBD1 (6 bases). The CDR3 is made up of 14 amino acids. Germline assignment: CDR1 SGHNT and CDR2 YYREEE (reference sequence). The V end lost 4 bases, the J end lost 2 bases, and 11 bases lay between the germline ends. CDR3 sequence: CASSGGQNTDTQYF. CDR3 DNA: TGTGCCAGCAGCGGAGGACAGAACACAGATACGCAGTATTTT. The full variable domain, rest sourced from reference TRBV5-4 and TRBJ2-3, is ETGVTQSPTHLIKTRGQQVTLRCSSQSGHNTVSWYQQALGQGPQFIFQYYREEENGRGNFPPRFSGLQFPNYSSELNVNALELDDSALYLCASSGGQNTDTQYFGPGTRLTVL.

This clonotype was picked up a small number of times. V usage is TRBV7-2 and J usage is TRBJ2-3; a weak D match, TRBD1 (6 bases). Germline V gene data show CDR1 as SGHTA and CDR2 as FQGNSA. The CDR3 spans 14 residues. Trimming took 2 bases from V and 2 from J, leaving 8 bases between them. The CDR3 is CASSLQGNTDTQYF. The DNA for the CDR3 is TGTGCCAGCAGCTTACAGGGGAACACAGATACGCAGTATTTT.

The V call is TRBV10-3, the J call TRBJ2-1, with D hard to call. CDR3 length equals 12 residues. The germline V gene encodes CDR1 ENHRY and CDR2 SYGVKD. The V and J ends lost 6 bases and 0 bases respectively, with 3 bases between them. Here the CDR3 reads CAIRSSYNEQFF. The CDR3 nucleotides read TGTGCCATCAGAAGCTCCTACAATGAGCAGTTCTTC.

This chain joins TRBV7-2 and TRBJ2-7, with no clear D. Trimming took 3 bases from V and 6 from J, leaving 12 bases between them. There are 13 residues in the CDR3. The germline CDR1 and CDR2 sequences are SGHTA and FQGNSA. CDR3 sequence reads: CASSLNNNGEQYF. The DNA for the CDR3 is TGTGCCAGCAGCTTGAACAACAACGGCGAGCAGTACTTC.

A few counts support this clonotype. The genes are TRBV6-1 and TRBJ2-3; no reliable D call. This CDR3 spans 16 amino acids. Trimming took off 1 base at V and 7 bases at J, with 18 bases between the two ends. CDR1 MNHNS and CDR2 SASEGT come from the germline V gene. As DNA, the CDR3 is TGTGCCAGCAGTGAAGAAGCGAGACTGACAATACATACGCAGTATTTT. Encoded protein: CASSEEARLTIHTQYF.

The chain is built from TRBV20-1 and TRBJ2-3; 8 bases map to TRBD1. Germline V gene lookup returns CDR1 DFQATT and CDR2 SNEGSKA (reference sequence). The CDR3 totals 11 residues. Unmatched junction bases numbered 2, after V lost 6 bases and J lost 6 bases. The DNA for the CDR3 is TGCAGTGCCAGACAGGGGGATACGCAGTATTTT. Protein: CSARQGDTQYF.

The chain has TRBV7-9 and TRBJ2-7; 9 bases line up with TRBD1. The germline V gene has CDR1 SEHNR and CDR2 FQNEAQ (reference sequence). This CDR3 is 16 amino acids long. V dropped 5 bases and J dropped 0; count of bases not matched to a gene: 8. The DNA of the CDR3 is TGTGCCAGCAGCCCGAACCGGGACAGGGCCTCCTACGAGCAGTACTTC. Encoded protein: CASSPNRDRASYEQYF.

This clonotype was picked up many times. The chain is built from TRBV28 and TRBJ2-3; the match to TRBD1 covers 7 bases. There are 14 residues in the CDR3. Germline CDR1 is MDHEN and CDR2 is SYDVKM. The V and J ends lost 6 bases and 6 bases, in that order; junction bases with no gene match: 9. CDR3 region: CASSHQLQGDTQYF. For the CDR3, the DNA is TGTGCCAGCAGCCATCAATTACAGGGGGATACGCAGTATTTT.

In this sample, this clonotype turned up a few times. This sequence joins TRBV7-2 and TRBJ2-5, with 9 bases matching TRBD2. The germline V gene has CDR1 SGHTA and CDR2 FQGNSA. The CDR3 covers 16 residues. J was trimmed by 4 bases and V by 2 bases; bases with no gene match: 8. CDR3 DNA sequence: TGTGCCAGCAGCTTAAATTTGGCGGGGGGGATAGAGACCCAGTACTTC. It codes for CASSLNLAGGIETQYF.

The V gene is TRBV6-2 or TRBV6-3, the J gene TRBJ2-1; 7 bases line up with TRBD1. CDR1 and CDR2 (germline): MNHEY, SVGEGT. Trimming cost V 6 bases and J 4 bases; bases outside gene matches: 9. This CDR3 has 15 residues. In DNA form, the CDR3 reads TGTGCCAGCAGCCCCCACAGGGACAGTTACAATGAGCAGTTCTTC. It is translated as CASSPHRDSYNEQFF.

This sequence joins TRBV11-2 and TRBJ2-3, with 9 bases lining up with TRBD2. Germline-derived CDR1 and CDR2 are SGHAT and FQNNGV. With 2 bases clipped from V and 1 base from J, the junction kept 4 bases outside the gene matches. There are 16 residues in the CDR3. Here the CDR3 reads CASSLSRGRGTDTQYF. CDR3 DNA sequence: TGTGCCAGCAGCTTATCCCGCGGGAGGGGCACAGATACGCAGTATTTT.

The chain recombines TRBV11-2 with TRBJ2-1; 7 nucleotides align to TRBD1. This CDR3 has 14 amino acids. J was trimmed by 8 bases and V by 5 bases; bases with no gene match: 9. Germline CDR1 is SGHAT and CDR2 is FQNNGV. The DNA of the CDR3 is TGTGCCAGCAGCAGCAGGGACAGTTATTATGAGCAGTTCTTC. As protein: CASSSRDSYYEQFF.

DNA of the CDR3: TGCAGTGCTACTGACGGAGGAACCATATCACCCCTCCACTTT. Amino acids: CSATDGGTISPLHF. The chain links TRBV20-1 to TRBJ1-6; D gene ambiguous. CDR1 DFQATT and CDR2 SNEGSKA come from the germline V gene (reference sequence). CDR3 length: 14 amino acids. Deletions cut 4 bases from V and 10 bases from J, with 17 bases between.

This clonotype was seen repeatedly, ten times or more. The DNA for the CDR3 is TGTGCCAGCAGTTCTAGCGGGAGCTCCTACGAGCAGTACTTC. Translated: CASSSSGSSYEQYF. The chain carries TRBV12-3 or TRBV12-4 and TRBJ2-7; 10 positions agree with TRBD2. CDR3 length equals 14 residues. V gave up 4 bases and J gave up 0 bases; unmatched junction bases: 0.

A few counts support this clonotype. The chain couples TRBV14 to TRBJ2-3; 7 bases align to TRBD2. The CDR3 has 15 residues. Germline V gives CDR1 SGHDN, CDR2 FVKESK. Trimming took 2 bases from V and 4 from J; bases not matched to a gene: 6. The CDR3: CASSQQAGIPDTQYF. DNA for the CDR3: TGTGCCAGCAGCCAACAAGCGGGAATCCCAGATACGCAGTATTTT. The complete variable domain, with remaining parts taken from reference TRBV14 and TRBJ2-3, reads EAGVTQFPSHSVIEKGQTVTLRCDPISGHDNLYWYRRVMGKEIKFLLHFVKESKQDESGMPNNRFLAERTGGTYSTLKVQPAELEDSGVYFCASSQQAGIPDTQYFGPGTRLTVL.

This chain uses TRBV19 with TRBJ2-7, with a possible D match to TRBD1 (5 bases). Germline CDR1 LNHDA, CDR2 SQIVND (reference sequence). The CDR3 has 11 residues. Trimming cost V 3 bases and J 10 bases, with 10 bases left between them. The CDR3 loop reads CASSMAGSQYF. CDR3 nucleotides: TGTGCCAGTAGTATGGCAGGGTCCCAGTACTTC.

This rearrangement joins TRBV7-2 to TRBJ1-2, with 9 bases that match TRBD1. CDR1 is SGHTA and CDR2 is FQGNSA in the germline V gene. Trimming took 4 bases from V and 1 from J; bases not matched to a gene: 7. CDR3 length: 16 residues. The CDR3 region has the DNA TGTGCCAGCAGCTCGCAAAGGGACAGGGTTAACTATGGCTACACCTTC. It encodes CASSSQRDRVNYGYTF.

This clonotype was detected a few times. The rearrangement uses TRBV7-8 and TRBJ1-6; 7 bases are shared with TRBD1. V lost 0 bases to trimming and J lost 0 bases; unmatched junction nucleotides: 2. Germline CDR1 and CDR2: SGHVS and FQNEAQ. The CDR3 consists of 17 residues. The CDR3: CASSLAQGYSYNSPLHF. CDR3 DNA sequence: TGTGCCAGCAGCTTAGCACAGGGGTACTCCTATAATTCACCCCTCCACTTT. The variable domain in full, completed from reference TRBV7-8 and TRBJ1-6, reads GAGVSQSPRYKVAKRGQDVALRCDPISGHVSLFWYQQALGQGPEFLTYFQNEAQLDKSGLPSDRFFAERPEGSVSTLKIQRTQQEDSAVYLCASSLAQGYSYNSPLHFGNGTRLTVT.